The clone carrying this TCR beta chain showed up many times. Its matching antigen is unknown. The cDNA was produced through 5'RACE with 10-nucleotide random UMIs. Every sequencing run generated in excess of 180 million TCR-beta sequences. These sequences covered 15-18 subjects. TCRdb called the 5' RACE reads again in MiXCR, with one record for every CDR3 protein. The table shows roughly 70,000 distinct CDR3 sequences, with roughly 4.5% occurring only once. These data belong to a study of neurological immune-mediated disorders. Findings and limits, study-wide: The study found no CDR3 amino acid sequences shared by expanded clones across subjects, suggesting private repertoires in all groups. The phylogenetic placement of 18 of 34 multiple sclerosis patients' repertoires in one related-CDR3 cluster constitutes a possible signature.

This CDR3 is built from 15 residues. The germline V gene has CDR1 SGDLS and CDR2 YYNGEE. V lost 6 bases and J lost 5, with 21 bases in between. The TCR originated in a woman between 65 and 79 years old with multiple sclerosis. The rearrangement joins TRBV9 to TRBJ2-7; D remains unclear. Sequences were obtained from PBMCs. Written as DNA, the CDR3 is TGTGCCAGCACCCGTGGGGAAGTCCAAGGGCACGAGCAGTACTTC. Translation gives CASTRGEVQGHEQYF.